What follows is one T cell receptor (beta chain) and its context. Its antigen is currently unknown. The data stem from a study of T cells in Graves' hyperthyroidism and ophthalmopathy. Regarding the study as a whole: The authors' 13 V-J model separated ophthalmopathy from stable hyperthyroidism.

Patients aged 18 to 65 had newly diagnosed hyperthyroidism that had lasted under 2 months. Patients with uncontrolled infections, other autoimmune diseases, pregnancy or lactation were excluded. Predating any ophthalmopathy symptoms, the blood sample was taken at first hyperthyroidism diagnosis. The V gene's germline CDR1 is SGHAT and CDR2 FQNNGV. This CDR3 comprises 17 residues. TCR beta CDR3 regions were amplified from RNA. Primed by the HTBI set, a first-round RT-PCR was run on the TCR CDR3. Each CDR3 protein is one row after TCRdb ran MiXCR on the multiplex PCR reads. The data contain 600,000 to 850,000 distinct CDR3 sequences, 18% of them singletons.

This clonotype was sampled from a woman in her forties or fifties with Graves' hyperthyroidism that later progressed to Graves' ophthalmopathy. The chain couples TRBV11-2 to TRBJ1-1; 7 positions match TRBD1. Sequencing was carried out using blood. The CDR3 here is CASGQDLTGELNTEAFF. Here the CDR3 DNA reads TGTGCTTCCGGACAGGATCTGACCGGGGAGCTGAACACTGAAGCTTTCTTT.